This T cell receptor (beta chain) derives from a study of cytomegalovirus exposure and HLA in healthy donors. Notes on the study in general: The authors later found TCR association rates varying by HLA locus, with DRB1 most and HLA-C fewest. Immune exposure was documented only through CMV serostatus.

V shed 1 base and J shed 1 base, with 10 bases lying between them. Germline CDR1 SGHAT, CDR2 FQNNGV. The CDR3 contains 15 residues. Primers included in the PCR were 60 Vbeta and 13 Jbeta primers. TCRdb's copy holds only in-frame clones and misses some; the assay was immunoSEQ multiplex PCR. The sample includes around 160,000 clones, approximately 83% of them seen just once. Whereas donors were nominally healthy upon sampling, unrecorded immune exposures were probable. As to this clone: The antigen is unknown.

V gene TRBV11-2 combines with J gene TRBJ1-1, with a weak D call TRBD1 (5 bases). Sequencing was done on a sample of PBMCs. This receptor was obtained from a woman aged 18-35 years in good health and CMV-seronegative. The CDR3 region is CASSLGLGGNTEAFF. Written as DNA, the CDR3 is TGTGCCAGCAGCTTAGGCCTCGGGGGGAACACTGAAGCTTTCTTT.